The 18 T cell receptor beta chains presented below share a single source sample, sequenced in a study of metastatic and nonmetastatic thyroid tumors. Every patient was untreated before thyroid surgery. TCRdb re-called the PCR reads through MiXCR. In the table there are around 34,000 clones, approximately 16% of which are singletons. Sequencing was performed on blood. The origin of the receptors is a female donor with papillary thyroid cancer or a benign thyroid nodule (not recorded which). Some clones in this sample may be carry-over from other donors' samples.

This clone has only a few counts. The chain has TRBV27 and TRBJ2-1; possibly TRBD2 for D (6 bases). The CDR3 contains 15 residues. CDR1 and CDR2 from the germline V gene are MNHEY and SMNVEV (reference sequence). V was trimmed by 8 bases and J by 9 bases, leaving 23 bases between them. The chain's CDR3 is CASCDRLGILSEQFF. In nucleotides, the CDR3 is TGTGCCAGCTGTGACCGACTAGGCATATTGAGTGAGCAGTTCTTC.

This clone was seen at least ten times. The chain uses TRBV10-1 and TRBJ2-5; D possibly uses TRBD1 or TRBD2 (5 bases each). Germline CDR1 and CDR2: WNHNN and SYGVQD (reference sequence). V gave up 8 bases and J gave up 4 bases, with 14 bases separating them. The CDR3 totals 13 residues. CDR3 protein: CASFGGLGETQYF. In DNA form, the CDR3 reads TGCGCCAGCTTTGGGGGATTGGGAGAGACCCAGTACTTC.

This clone has ten or more counts. The gene calls are TRBV29-1 and TRBJ2-7, with D possibly matching TRBD1 (5 bases). The CDR3 consists of 12 residues. V lost 3 bases and J lost 3, with 9 bases in between. Looked up from germline, CDR1 is SQVTM and CDR2 is ANQGSEA. CDR3 residues: CSVDGHDYEQYF. CDR3 sequence (DNA): TGCAGCGTTGATGGACATGACTACGAGCAGTACTTC.

This clone has ten or more counts. The V and J genes are TRBV19 and TRBJ2-1; D remains unclear. This CDR3 spans 13 amino acids. The germline V and J ends were trimmed by 4 bases and 9 bases, with 13 bases remaining between them. Germline loops: CDR1 LNHDA, CDR2 SQIVND (reference sequence). The CDR3 DNA is TGTGCCAGTAGTACCGACACGTGGGGTGAGCAGTTCTTC. Translated, it gives CASSTDTWGEQFF.

This clone was seen at least ten times. The chain links TRBV7-9 to TRBJ2-7; D call uncertain. V dropped 4 bases and J dropped 0 bases, with 16 bases sitting between them. This CDR3 comprises 16 residues. Germline V gene sequence: CDR1 SEHNR, CDR2 FQNEAQ (reference sequence). The CDR3 sequence: CASSSPYSRSSYEQYF. The CDR3 nucleotides read TGTGCCAGCAGCTCACCTTACTCGCGTAGCTCCTACGAGCAGTACTTC. Full variable domain (missing parts from reference TRBV7-9 and TRBJ2-7): DTGVSQNPRHKITKRGQNVTFRCDPISEHNRLYWYRQTLGQGPEFLTYFQNEAQLEKSRLLSDRFSAERPKGSFSTLEIQRTEQGDSAMYLCASSSPYSRSSYEQYFGPGTRLTVT.

This clone was counted many times. The chain employs TRBV6-6 and TRBJ2-1, with TRBD2 identical over 13 bases. CDR3 length: 19 amino acids. J was trimmed by 7 bases and V by 5 bases; bases with no gene match: 17. Germline V lookup: CDR1 MNHNY, CDR2 SVGAGI (reference sequence). Here the CDR3 DNA reads TGTGCCAGCAGTCCCTCCGGGACTAGCGGGACATCGAGGATTAATGAGCAGTTCTTC. Encoded protein: CASSPSGTSGTSRINEQFF.

As for this clone: A read error may account for a junction end that differs from germline. This CDR3 reads CSATPASVINGQFF. Written as DNA, the CDR3 is TGCAGTGCCACCCCGGCTAGCGTGATCAATGGGCAGTTCTTC. This sequence joins TRBV20-1 and TRBJ2-1; the D gene is possibly TRBD2 (6 bases). Germline V CDR1 and CDR2: DFQATT, SNEGSKA (reference sequence). This CDR3 spans 14 amino acids.

This clone was detected ten times or more. The chain couples TRBV12-3 or TRBV12-4 to TRBJ1-5, with TRBD1 matching over 8 bases. With V trimmed by 6 bases and J by 2 bases, 6 bases remained unmatched. This CDR3 spans 15 amino acids. The CDR3 here is CASRRQGSGNQPQHF. CDR3 nucleotides: TGTGCCAGCAGGAGACAGGGGTCGGGCAATCAGCCCCAGCATTTT.

To note about this clone: The sample holds other DNA sequences that translate to the same CDR3. The V and J genes are TRBV11-1 and TRBJ1-2; possibly TRBD1 for D (6 bases). Germline-derived CDR1 and CDR2 are SGHAT and FQDESV (reference sequence). Trimming removed 5 bases at V and 5 bases at J, with 24 bases between. The CDR3 length is 17 residues. CDR3: CASSILPGTPRGYGYTF. CDR3 DNA: TGTGCCAGCAGCATCTTACCCGGGACACCCAGGGGATATGGCTACACCTTC.

In its sample, this clone was seen once. The chain uses TRBV20-1 and TRBJ1-1; TRBD1 might be the D (6 bases). The CDR3 is 16 residues long. V lost 1 base and J lost 0, with 15 bases in between. Per germline, CDR1 DFQATT and CDR2 SNEGSKA (reference sequence). CDR3 amino acids: CSARGMEQGLNTEAFF. DNA for the CDR3: TGCAGTGCTAGAGGGATGGAACAGGGCCTGAACACTGAAGCTTTCTTT.

This clone was found many times. V is TRBV18 and J is TRBJ2-1, with D maybe TRBD2 (5 bases). V lost 6 bases and J lost 5, with 17 bases in between. The V gene's germline CDR1 is KGHSH and CDR2 LQKENI. This CDR3 is built from 15 residues. The CDR3 nucleotides are TGTGCCAGCTCCCCTCGGACTCAAAGAAACAATGAGCAGTTCTTC. Amino acid sequence: CASSPRTQRNNEQFF.

This clone was observed at least ten times. A clone one base away is much larger, so this may be a read error. V gene TRBV6-1 combines with J gene TRBJ2-3; D gene ambiguous. The germline V gene encodes CDR1 MNHNS and CDR2 SASEGT. The V end lost 5 bases, the J end lost 4 bases, and 4 bases lay between the germline ends. CDR3 length: 11 residues. The CDR3 DNA reads TGTGCCAGCAGTCACGCAGATACGCAGTATTTT. Amino acids: CASSHADTQYF.

This clone is medium-sized (0.01 to 0.1%). The chain carries TRBV12-3 or TRBV12-4 and TRBJ2-7, with a weak D call TRBD1 (5 bases). With 3 bases removed from V and 4 bases from J, the gap between germline ends came to 22 bases. This CDR3 has 17 residues. The CDR3 coding sequence is TGTGCCAGCAGTTTCACCCCTCGGGTAGGGGCGGCTTACGAGCAGTACTTC. This sequence encodes CASSFTPRVGAAYEQYF.

This clone showed up many times. This chain connects TRBV28 to TRBJ2-7; TRBD1 might be the D (6 bases). Trimming cost V 5 bases and J 3 bases, with 11 bases left between them. The V gene's germline CDR1 is MDHEN and CDR2 SYDVKM. The CDR3 contains 13 residues. The CDR3 loop is CASSGQGFYEQYF. The CDR3 DNA is TGTGCCAGCAGTGGGCAGGGGTTCTACGAGCAGTACTTC.

This clone is classed as medium-sized. The chain couples TRBV6-1 to TRBJ2-7; 11 bases match TRBD1. V was clipped by 6 bases and J by 5 bases; unmatched bases: 6. The CDR3 loop spans 14 amino acids. Germline V gene data show CDR1 as MNHNS and CDR2 as SASEGT. CDR3 DNA: TGTGCCAGCAGCGCCGGGACAGGGGGGAACGAGCAGTACTTC. This sequence encodes CASSAGTGGNEQYF.

This clone was observed at least ten times. The chain is built from TRBV5-6 and TRBJ1-1, with TRBD1 identical over 7 bases. Germline V gene data show CDR1 as SGHDT and CDR2 as YYEEEE. V gave up 2 bases and J gave up 7 bases; unmatched junction bases: 8. The CDR3 length is 14 residues. The CDR3 here is CASSLGGAFVEAFF. DNA for the CDR3: TGTGCCAGCAGCTTAGGGGGCGCGTTTGTTGAAGCTTTCTTT.

This clone was found many times. The V call is TRBV5-4, the J call TRBJ2-2; TRBD1 might be the D (5 bases). This CDR3 has 12 amino acids. Between the trimmed V and J ends, which lost 4 bases and 5 bases, there was a span of 6 bases. Germline V lookup: CDR1 SGHNT, CDR2 YYREEE (reference sequence). The CDR3 here is CASSQGTGELFF. The CDR3 coding sequence is TGTGCCAGCAGCCAGGGTACCGGGGAGCTGTTTTTT.

As DNA, the CDR3 is TGTGCCAGCAGATCCTTACTAGCGGGAGGGAAAGATACGCAGTATTTT. This sequence encodes CASRSLLAGGKDTQYF. The chain carries TRBV7-6 and TRBJ2-3; 13 bases match TRBD2. The CDR3 sequence is 16 residues long. Germline V gene lookup returns CDR1 SGHVS and CDR2 FNYEAQ. Unmatched junction bases numbered 8, after V lost 6 bases and J lost 5 bases.